What follows is one T cell receptor (beta chain) and its context. The sample comes from a study of control samples from healthy donors and cancer patients. Using immunoSEQ multiplex PCR, the repertoire was profiled, and TCRdb retains in-frame clones only, with some absent. The table has more than 140,000 clones, 85% to 95% seen once. Per the germline V gene, CDR1 is MDHEN and CDR2 is SYDVKM. The CDR3 spans 12 residues. With V trimmed by 6 bases and J by 11 bases, 5 bases remained unmatched. The sequence came from a man between 40 and 49 years old in good health. Sequences were obtained from blood. The chain couples TRBV28 to TRBJ2-4, with 9 bases lining up with TRBD1. CDR3 DNA sequence: TGTGCCAGCAGCCTGGGACAGGGTTTTCAGTACTTC. Translating it yields CASSLGQGFQYF.